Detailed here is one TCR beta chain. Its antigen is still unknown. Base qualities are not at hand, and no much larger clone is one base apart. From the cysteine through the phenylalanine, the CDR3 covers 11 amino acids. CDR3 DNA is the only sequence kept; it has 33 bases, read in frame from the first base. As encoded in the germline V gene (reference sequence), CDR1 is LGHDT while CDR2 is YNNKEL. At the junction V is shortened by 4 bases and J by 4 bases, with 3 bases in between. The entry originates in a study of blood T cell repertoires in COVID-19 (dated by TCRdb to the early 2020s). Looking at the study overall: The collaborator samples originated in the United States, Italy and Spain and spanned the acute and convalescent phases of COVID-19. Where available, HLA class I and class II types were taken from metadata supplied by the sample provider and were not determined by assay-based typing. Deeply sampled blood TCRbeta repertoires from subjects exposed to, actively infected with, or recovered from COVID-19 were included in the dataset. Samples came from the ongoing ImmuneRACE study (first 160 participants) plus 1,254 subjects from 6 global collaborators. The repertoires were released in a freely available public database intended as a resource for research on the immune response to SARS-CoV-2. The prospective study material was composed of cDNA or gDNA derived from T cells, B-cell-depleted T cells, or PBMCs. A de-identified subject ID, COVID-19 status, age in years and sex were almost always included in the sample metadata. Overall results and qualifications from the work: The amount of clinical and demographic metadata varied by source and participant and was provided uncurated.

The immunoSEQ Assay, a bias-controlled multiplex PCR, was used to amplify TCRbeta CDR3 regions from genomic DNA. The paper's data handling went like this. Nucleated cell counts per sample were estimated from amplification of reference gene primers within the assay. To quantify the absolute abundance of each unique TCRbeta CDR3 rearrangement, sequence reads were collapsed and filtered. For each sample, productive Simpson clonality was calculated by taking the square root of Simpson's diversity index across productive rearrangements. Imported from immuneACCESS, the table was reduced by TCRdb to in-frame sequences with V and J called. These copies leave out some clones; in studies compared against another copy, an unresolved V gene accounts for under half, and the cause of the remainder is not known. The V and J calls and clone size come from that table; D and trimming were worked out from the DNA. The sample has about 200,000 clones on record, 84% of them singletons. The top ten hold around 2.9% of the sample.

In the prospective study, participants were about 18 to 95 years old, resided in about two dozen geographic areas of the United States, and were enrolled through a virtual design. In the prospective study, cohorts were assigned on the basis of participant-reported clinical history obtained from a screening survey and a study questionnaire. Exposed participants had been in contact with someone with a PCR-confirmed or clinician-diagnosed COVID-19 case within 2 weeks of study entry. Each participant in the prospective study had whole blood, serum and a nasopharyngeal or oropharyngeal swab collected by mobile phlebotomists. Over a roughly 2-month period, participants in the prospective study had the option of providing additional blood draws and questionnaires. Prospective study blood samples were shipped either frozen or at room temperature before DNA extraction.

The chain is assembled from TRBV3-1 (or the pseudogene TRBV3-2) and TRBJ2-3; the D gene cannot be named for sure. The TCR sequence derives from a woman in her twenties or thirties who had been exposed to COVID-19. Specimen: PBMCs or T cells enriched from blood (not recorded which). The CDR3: CASSRADTQYF. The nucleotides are TGTGCCAGCAGCCGCGCAGATACGCAGTATTTT.